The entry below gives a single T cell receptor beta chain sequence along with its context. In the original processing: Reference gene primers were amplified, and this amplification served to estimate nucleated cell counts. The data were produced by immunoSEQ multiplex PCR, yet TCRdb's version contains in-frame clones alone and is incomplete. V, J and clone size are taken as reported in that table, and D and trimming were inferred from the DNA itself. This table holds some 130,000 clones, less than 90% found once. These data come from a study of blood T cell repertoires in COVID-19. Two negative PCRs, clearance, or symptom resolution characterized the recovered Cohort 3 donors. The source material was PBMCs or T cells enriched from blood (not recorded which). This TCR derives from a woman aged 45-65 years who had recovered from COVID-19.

DNA for the CDR3: TGTGCCAGCAGCGCGGGACAGGGAGGATGGGAGCAGTACTTC. As protein: CASSAGQGGWEQYF. V is TRBV9 and J is TRBJ2-7; 9 bases are a match to TRBD1. CDR3 length equals 14 residues. The V segment lost 3 bases and the J segment 7 bases; nucleotides outside the gene matches: 8. In germline, CDR1 is SGDLS, CDR2 YYNGEE. Full variable domain (remainder filled in from reference TRBV9 and TRBJ2-7): DSGVTQTPKHLITATGQRVTLRCSPRSGDLSVYWYQQSLDQGLQFLIQYYNGEERAKGNILERFSAQQFPDLHSELNLSSLELGDSALYFCASSAGQGGWEQYFGPGTRLTVT.